The source of this T cell receptor (beta chain) is a study of blood T cell repertoires in COVID-19. The assay was immunoSEQ multiplex PCR, and TCRdb's table has in-frame clones only and misses some. The repertoire holds 250,000 or so clones, about 87% seen once, with around 2.6% in the top ten. This clone was counted only a few times. V lost 7 bases, J lost 1 base, and 11 bases lay in between. The CDR3 is made up of 14 amino acids. Germline loops: CDR1 MNHEY, CDR2 SVGAGI. The sequenced sample was PBMCs or T cells enriched from blood (not recorded which). The rearrangement links TRBV6-5 to TRBJ1-3; no firm D call. This clonotype was sampled from a woman between 25 and 40 years old with acute COVID-19. Here the CDR3 DNA reads TGTGCCAGCACCCCGGGGAGGTCTGGAAACACCATATATTTT. Amino acids: CASTPGRSGNTIYF.